Below are 27 T cell receptor beta chains sequenced from a single sample in a study of Graves' ophthalmopathy and Graves' hyperthyroidism. Amplification of TCR beta CDR3 regions used RNA transcripts. A first-round RT-PCR used HTBI primers, followed by a second-round multiplex PCR. MiXCR was run by TCRdb on the multiplex PCR reads, yielding one entry per CDR3 protein. The sample has about 640,000 distinct CDR3 sequences; under 50% are singletons. The sequenced material came from peripheral blood. These receptors came from an adult man with Graves' ophthalmopathy.

This clonotype appeared many times. The V gene is TRBV10-3, the J gene TRBJ2-3; TRBD2 matches 7 bases. From germline, CDR1 is ENHRY and CDR2 SYGVKD. This CDR3 has 15 residues. The V segment lost 8 bases and the J segment 0 bases; nucleotides outside the gene matches: 8. This chain's CDR3 is CAIGGGGDSTDTQYF. In DNA form, the CDR3 reads TGTGCCATCGGAGGCGGGGGAGATAGCACAGATACGCAGTATTTT.

There are a few counts of this clonotype. The rearrangement uses TRBV19 and TRBJ1-1; D not certain. The CDR3 consists of 11 residues. The V and J ends lost 3 bases and 8 bases respectively, with 7 bases between them. Germline V CDR1 and CDR2: LNHDA, SQIVND (reference sequence). The CDR3 reads CASSMSGEAFF. The CDR3, as DNA: TGTGCCAGTAGTATGTCGGGGGAAGCTTTCTTT.

Ten or more counts support this clonotype. The chain carries TRBV24-1 and TRBJ2-7, with no clear D. The CDR3 totals 13 residues. V was shortened by 4 bases and J by 4 bases, with 10 bases between the two germline ends. Germline V CDR1 and CDR2: KGHDR, SFDVKD. CDR3 region: CATSDRLVYEQYF. The CDR3 bases are TGTGCCACCAGTGACCGACTGGTATACGAGCAGTACTTC.

This clonotype turned up a few times. This chain joins TRBV20-1 and TRBJ2-6; D might be TRBD1 (5 bases). The CDR3 is 13 amino acids. V dropped 6 bases and J dropped 4 bases, with 10 bases sitting between them. Germline V gives CDR1 DFQATT, CDR2 SNEGSKA (reference sequence). CDR3 sequence (DNA): TGCAGTGCCAGGGTCCAGGGGGCCAACGTCCTGACTTTC. Protein product: CSARVQGANVLTF.

There are many counts of this clonotype. The rearrangement joins TRBV6-6 to TRBJ2-6; 7 bases agree with TRBD1. There are 18 residues in the CDR3. V was pared by 2 bases and J by 0 bases, with 7 bases of the junction left unmatched. CDR1 is MNHNY and CDR2 is SVGAGI in the germline V gene (reference sequence). The CDR3 loop is CASSYANTGVSGANVLTF. The CDR3 coding sequence is TGTGCCAGCAGTTACGCGAATACAGGGGTCTCTGGGGCCAACGTCCTGACTTTC.

The chain links TRBV10-3 to TRBJ1-1; 7 bases match TRBD1. The length of the CDR3 is 14 residues. Germline V lookup: CDR1 ENHRY, CDR2 SYGVKD. Trimming removed 6 bases from V and 4 bases from J; junction bases left unmatched: 8. CDR3 nucleotides: TGTGCCATCAGGCTAGGGACAGACGTCACTGAAGCTTTCTTT. Encoded protein: CAIRLGTDVTEAFF.

This clonotype has just a few counts. The chain carries TRBV12-3 or TRBV12-4 and TRBJ1-1, with D unclear. The CDR3 extends over 13 amino acids. Trimming stripped 7 bases from V and 0 bases from J, with 9 bases between. The CDR3 region is CASTWEMNTEAFF. DNA of the CDR3: TGTGCCAGCACTTGGGAAATGAACACTGAAGCTTTCTTT.

The chain combines TRBV7-2 with TRBJ2-5, with D tentatively TRBD2 (6 bases). This CDR3 spans 14 amino acids. Looked up from germline, CDR1 is SGHTA and CDR2 is FQGNSA. The germline V and J ends were trimmed by 4 bases and 9 bases, with 18 bases remaining between them. CDR3 sequence reads: CASSSRGGEQPQYF. CDR3 nucleotide sequence: TGTGCCAGCAGCTCGCGGGGCGGGGAACAGCCCCAGTACTTC.

V and J are TRBV6-5 and TRBJ1-6; TRBD1 aligns across 7 bases. V lost 2 bases to trimming and J lost 7 bases; unmatched junction nucleotides: 14. Germline CDR1 MNHEY, CDR2 SVGAGI. The CDR3 spans 18 residues. CDR3 DNA: TGTGCCAGCAGTTACGCCTTCGGCGGACAGGTCGACAATTCACCCCTCCACTTT. Translating gives CASSYAFGGQVDNSPLHF.

This clonotype showed up many times. The rearrangement uses TRBV20-1 and TRBJ1-1, with TRBD1 as a possible D gene (5 bases). Germline V CDR1 and CDR2: DFQATT, SNEGSKA (reference sequence). V dropped 1 base and J dropped 6 bases, with 9 bases sitting between them. This CDR3 has 12 residues. CDR3 DNA: TGCAGTGCTAGAGCGAGACAGTCTGAAGCTTTCTTT. This codes for CSARARQSEAFF.

The sample holds one count of this clonotype. The chain carries TRBV10-3 and TRBJ2-7; 13 bases are shared with TRBD2. The CDR3 is 16 amino acids. Trimming removed 10 bases from V and 5 bases from J; junction bases left unmatched: 14. Germline-derived CDR1 and CDR2 are ENHRY and SYGVKD. CDR3 nucleotides: TGTGCCAGCAGGAAAGACGGACTAGCGGGAGTTGACGAGCAGTACTTC. This gives the protein CASRKDGLAGVDEQYF.

Worth noting for this clonotype: One end of the junction varies from germline; a read error may be responsible. J is TRBJ2-3 and V is TRBV29-1; 13 nucleotides line up with TRBD2. The CDR3 is made up of 15 amino acids. The V gene's germline CDR1 is SQVTM and CDR2 ANQGSEA. The CDR3 here is CSVGRLAGGTGTQYF. The CDR3 nucleotides read TGCAGCGTTGGGAGACTAGCGGGGGGAACAGGTACGCAGTATTTT.

The chain's CDR3 is CSARGTHSGNTIYF. The CDR3 bases are TGCAGTGCTCGCGGGACTCACTCTGGAAACACCATATATTTT. V and J are TRBV20-1 and TRBJ1-3; D is possibly TRBD1 (5 bases). CDR1 is DFQATT, CDR2 SNEGSKA, per germline (reference sequence). CDR3 length: 14 residues. V shed 5 bases and J shed 0 bases, with 11 bases lying between them.

This rearrangement joins TRBV18 to TRBJ2-7; no clear D. The CDR3 length is 11 residues. The germline V gene has CDR1 KGHSH and CDR2 LQKENI. Trimming took 5 bases from V and 4 from J, leaving 6 bases between them. The CDR3 here is CASSAEYEQYF. DNA of the CDR3: TGTGCCAGCTCAGCAGAATACGAGCAGTACTTC.

The gene calls are TRBV6-5 and TRBJ2-7; 10 nucleotides match TRBD1. Unmatched junction bases numbered 9, after V lost 0 bases and J lost 4 bases. This CDR3 contains 17 residues. CDR1 MNHEY and CDR2 SVGAGI come from the germline V gene. The CDR3 is CASSYSGPGQGSYEQYF. CDR3 in DNA: TGTGCCAGCAGTTACTCTGGACCGGGACAGGGGTCTTACGAGCAGTACTTC.

This clonotype was counted only a few times. This chain links TRBV10-3 with TRBJ2-3; D might be TRBD1 (5 bases). Trimming stripped 11 bases from V and 4 bases from J, with 10 bases between. CDR1 and CDR2 (germline): ENHRY, SYGVKD. CDR3 size: 11 residues. The CDR3 loop reads CAARGSDTQYF. The CDR3 DNA follows: TGTGCCGCAAGGGGTTCAGATACGCAGTATTTT.

This clonotype has a handful of counts. V usage is TRBV7-9 and J usage is TRBJ1-1; D remains unclear. The CDR3 has 13 amino acids. The ends were cut back, 0 bases at V and 7 bases at J, with 9 bases in the middle. The germline V gene has CDR1 SEHNR and CDR2 FQNEAQ (reference sequence). The CDR3: CASSLAAADEAFF. CDR3 DNA sequence: TGTGCCAGCAGCTTAGCGGCCGCGGATGAAGCTTTCTTT.

This clonotype was picked up many times. This chain connects TRBV2 to TRBJ1-2; D ambiguous. The ends were cut back, 6 bases at V and 1 base at J, with 9 bases in the middle. This CDR3 is built from 13 residues. Germline V gene lookup returns CDR1 SNHLY and CDR2 FYNNEI. The CDR3 bases are TGTGCCAGCAGGGGGTTCCTTAACTATGGCTACACCTTC. Translated: CASRGFLNYGYTF. The full variable domain, rest sourced from reference TRBV2 and TRBJ1-2, is EPEVTQTPSHQVTQMGQEVILRCVPISNHLYFYWYRQILGQKVEFLVSFYNNEISEKSEIFDDQFSVERPDGSNFTLKIRSTKLEDSAMYFCASRGFLNYGYTFGSGTRLTVV.

In this sample, this clonotype turned up many times. The genes are TRBV7-2 and TRBJ1-2; D gene unclear. Trimming shortened V by 4 bases and J by 4 bases, and 16 bases separated the two germline ends. The CDR3 has 15 residues. Germline CDR1 SGHTA, CDR2 FQGNSA. In DNA form, the CDR3 reads TGTGCCAGCAGCTCCTCCAGTCCCTTCCCCTATGGCTACACCTTC. Translation gives CASSSSSPFPYGYTF.

On this clonotype itself: The germline gene is not matched at one end of the junction; a read error may be the cause. The chain links TRBV12-3 or TRBV12-4 to TRBJ1-1; no firm D call. The CDR3 covers 11 residues. CDR3 sequence (DNA): TGTGCCAGCATTTTAGACACTGAAGCTTTCTTT. Its protein is CASILDTEAFF.

The rearrangement uses TRBV29-1 and TRBJ1-4, with D possibly TRBD1 on 5 matching bases. The CDR3 consists of 13 residues. V gave up 4 bases and J gave up 12 bases, with 18 bases separating them. The V gene's germline CDR1 is SQVTM and CDR2 ANQGSEA. Here the CDR3 DNA reads TGCAGCGTTGGAAAGGGGCACGACGAAGAACTGTTTTTT. This gives the protein CSVGKGHDEELFF.

V and J are TRBV7-6 and TRBJ2-5, with TRBD2 matching 9 bases. Germline V CDR1 and CDR2: SGHVS, FNYEAQ. V was pared by 3 bases and J by 5 bases, with 7 bases of the junction left unmatched. The CDR3 covers 15 residues. The CDR3 here is CASSFGSGGMETQYF. The CDR3, as DNA: TGTGCCAGCAGCTTCGGAAGCGGGGGGATGGAGACCCAGTACTTC.

The CDR3 sequence is CASSAGRGFYGYTF. The CDR3 region has the DNA TGTGCCAGCAGTGCTGGACGGGGATTCTATGGCTACACCTTC. The V and J genes are TRBV25-1 and TRBJ1-2; D remains ambiguous. The CDR3 totals 14 residues. Germline V gene sequence: CDR1 MGHDK, CDR2 SYGVNS. V gave up 4 bases and J gave up 4 bases, with 13 bases separating them.

This chain uses TRBV2 with TRBJ1-4; tentative D call: TRBD1 (6 bases). Germline CDR1 reads SNHLY; CDR2 reads FYNNEI. V lost 8 bases to trimming and J lost 6 bases, with 13 bases between them. There are 13 residues in the CDR3. The CDR3 sequence is CASVRDTHEKLFF. The CDR3 nucleotides are TGTGCCAGCGTCCGGGACACTCATGAAAAACTGTTTTTT.

In regard to this clonotype: This may arise from a read error, as a much more abundant clone is one base away. The chain joins TRBV5-5 to TRBJ1-2, with D unresolved. The length of the CDR3 is 14 residues. V was shortened by 2 bases and J by 1 base, with 9 bases between the two germline ends. The germline CDR1 and CDR2 sequences are SGHKS and YYEKEE (reference sequence). The CDR3 coding sequence is TGTGCCAGCAGCTTCGTCGACGGTAACTATGGCTACACCTTC. Residues: CASSFVDGNYGYTF.

The rearrangement links TRBV7-2 to TRBJ2-1; the D is unclear. Deletions cut 4 bases from V and 1 base from J, with 8 bases between. CDR1 is SGHTA and CDR2 is FQGNSA in the germline V gene. The CDR3 runs 14 residues. CDR3 in amino acids: CASSSQESYNEQFF. Here the CDR3 DNA reads TGTGCCAGCAGCTCGCAGGAGTCCTACAATGAGCAGTTCTTC.

This clonotype showed up many times. The chain is built from TRBV24-1 and TRBJ2-7; no reliable D call. The germline V gene encodes CDR1 KGHDR and CDR2 SFDVKD. V was cut by 2 bases and J by 10 bases, with 17 bases left in between. This CDR3 region has 14 residues. CDR3: CATSDSITEYGQYF. CDR3 bases: TGTGCCACCAGTGATTCAATCACCGAGTACGGCCAGTACTTC.